The rows below give T cell receptor beta chains drawn from one sample of a study of T cell changes during pregnancy in multiple sclerosis. Method: immunoSEQ multiplex PCR; TCRdb's copy keeps in-frame clones and lacks some. This table has about 62,000 clones, over 80% appearing once. Sample: peripheral blood, taken in the second trimester of pregnancy. The receptors shown here come from a female donor in good health, enrolled as a control in a pregnancy study. The CDR3 runs from the conserved cysteine through the conserved F or W. Fields, in order: V gene, CDR3 length, CDR3 protein.

v_call: TRBV5-5; cdr3_length: 14; cdr3_aa: CASSLVVVDSPLHF
v_call: TRBV5-1; cdr3_length: 16; cdr3_aa: CASSFLTGTGLDEQYF
v_call: TRBV7-2; cdr3_length: 15; cdr3_aa: CASSLVGRGNQPQHF
v_call: TRBV6-5; cdr3_length: 16; cdr3_aa: CASSYGSGGDTDTQYF
v_call: TRBV9; cdr3_length: 18; cdr3_aa: CASSVGLAGGPINNEQFF
v_call: TRBV7-3; cdr3_length: 13; cdr3_aa: CASSSYSGDTQYF
v_call: TRBV7-2; cdr3_length: 14; cdr3_aa: CASTKDRGNGELFF
v_call: TRBV7-9; cdr3_length: 15; cdr3_aa: CASSFESGQGRTQYF
v_call: TRBV28; cdr3_length: 17; cdr3_aa: CASNPGGQGRPGNTIYF
v_call: TRBV6-1; cdr3_length: 13; cdr3_aa: CASSGEVSYEQYF
v_call: TRBV25-1; cdr3_length: 16; cdr3_aa: CASSPPRVTGVETQYF
v_call: TRBV27; cdr3_length: 18; cdr3_aa: CASSFSGTGGYLRYEQYF
v_call: TRBV6-6; cdr3_length: 16; cdr3_aa: CASSYSSGPDTGELFF
v_call: TRBV6-6; cdr3_length: 14; cdr3_aa: CASSIDRINEKLFF
v_call: TRBV5-4; cdr3_length: 15; cdr3_aa: CASSGLAGPLHEQYF
v_call: TRBV7-3; cdr3_length: 14; cdr3_aa: CASSPGQLGYGYTF
v_call: TRBV15; cdr3_length: 12; cdr3_aa: CATSRGGIEQFF
v_call: TRBV6-4; cdr3_length: 15; cdr3_aa: CASSYSTSGGYEQYF
v_call: TRBV7-9; cdr3_length: 14; cdr3_aa: CASSFTLAGGPPYF
v_call: TRBV5-1; cdr3_length: 15; cdr3_aa: CASDLTGGNTGELFF
v_call: TRBV11-3; cdr3_length: 14; cdr3_aa: CASSLGREIGEQFF
v_call: TRBV7-8; cdr3_length: 13; cdr3_aa: CASSSRVADEQFF
v_call: TRBV28; cdr3_length: 14; cdr3_aa: CASSLAGASYEQYF
v_call: TRBV7-9; cdr3_length: 14; cdr3_aa: CASRDGTTDYEQYF
v_call: TRBV5-4; cdr3_length: 15; cdr3_aa: CASSHGGAGTDTQYF
v_call: TRBV28; cdr3_length: 16; cdr3_aa: CASSSGVRGAYNEQFF
v_call: TRBV6-5; cdr3_length: 15; cdr3_aa: CASSYSPVSNTEAFF
v_call: TRBV27; cdr3_length: 14; cdr3_aa: CASSIDRNSYEQYF
v_call: TRBV7-3; cdr3_length: 14; cdr3_aa: CASRKTALNTEAFF
v_call: TRBV7-3; cdr3_length: 18; cdr3_aa: CASSLLPPTSGGAQTQYF
v_call: TRBV29-1; cdr3_length: 20; cdr3_aa: CSVHTTVHTHDPRGSYEQYF
v_call: TRBV6-1; cdr3_length: 17; cdr3_aa: CASSEALLARWSYEQYF
v_call: TRBV5-1; cdr3_length: 14; cdr3_aa: CASSTGLNYNEQFF
v_call: TRBV5-4; cdr3_length: 16; cdr3_aa: CASSLGGGKESTGTFF
v_call: TRBV6-5; cdr3_length: 16; cdr3_aa: CASSYSLGGNLYEQYF
v_call: TRBV2; cdr3_length: 14; cdr3_aa: CASTLNSGANVLTF
v_call: TRBV6-6; cdr3_length: 13; cdr3_aa: CASLDRSVDTQYF
v_call: TRBV6-6; cdr3_length: 14; cdr3_aa: CASSSRDTYQPQHF
v_call: TRBV4-2; cdr3_length: 14; cdr3_aa: CASSQGGRGLEQFF
v_call: TRBV5-1; cdr3_length: 15; cdr3_aa: CASSFERGATTRQYF
v_call: TRBV19; cdr3_length: 15; cdr3_aa: CASSIRVFGTYEQYF
v_call: TRBV7-2; cdr3_length: 14; cdr3_aa: CASSKTSGDPAVFF
v_call: TRBV11-2; cdr3_length: 15; cdr3_aa: CASSLEYRTQETQYF
v_call: TRBV6-1; cdr3_length: 15; cdr3_aa: CASSELGGSSYEQYF
v_call: TRBV6-6; cdr3_length: 14; cdr3_aa: CASRGQINTGELFF
v_call: TRBV28; cdr3_length: 13; cdr3_aa: CATHSGPGNTIYF
v_call: TRBV4-2; cdr3_length: 16; cdr3_aa: CASSQDGGGSYNEQFF
v_call: TRBV7-9; cdr3_length: 15; cdr3_aa: CASSLSGYGNQPQHF
v_call: TRBV15; cdr3_length: 13; cdr3_aa: CATSLKQNLEQYF
v_call: TRBV11-3; cdr3_length: 15; cdr3_aa: CASSLRGGITDTQYF
v_call: TRBV5-1; cdr3_length: 14; cdr3_aa: CASSYGQNTGELFF
v_call: TRBV4-1; cdr3_length: 18; cdr3_aa: CASSQGLVRAGVGYGYTF
v_call: TRBV27; cdr3_length: 18; cdr3_aa: CASSRRRDSNFYNSPLHF